Following are 32 T cell receptor beta chains from one sample sequenced in a study of blood T cell repertoires in COVID-19. The data were produced by immunoSEQ multiplex PCR, yet TCRdb's version contains in-frame clones alone and is incomplete. The data hold around 60,000 clones, with about three quarters observed a single time. The sequenced sample was peripheral blood. All receptors come from a man between 25 and 39 years old with COVID-19, enrolled during active disease.

This chain connects TRBV10-3 to TRBJ2-7; 7 bases line up with TRBD1. The CDR3 extends over 15 amino acids. V trimming: 4 bases; J trimming: 0 bases; junction bases outside the gene matches: 6. Looked up from germline, CDR1 is ENHRY and CDR2 is SYGVKD. The CDR3 loop is CAISASGQSSYEQYF. The DNA of the CDR3 is TGTGCCATCAGTGCATCGGGACAGAGCTCCTACGAGCAGTACTTC.

The chain has TRBV28 and TRBJ2-7; D unclear. Trimming took off 8 bases at V and 4 bases at J, with 12 bases between the two ends. Germline V gene lookup returns CDR1 MDHEN and CDR2 SYDVKM. The CDR3 runs to 12 residues. The CDR3 sequence is CASCRVGYEQYF. CDR3 DNA: TGTGCCAGCTGTCGGGTCGGTTACGAGCAGTACTTC.

The V gene is TRBV11-3, the J gene TRBJ1-1; D call uncertain. Looked up from germline, CDR1 is SGHNT and CDR2 is YENEEA. Trimming took 0 bases from V and 3 from J, leaving 8 bases between them. The CDR3 has 14 amino acids. In nucleotides, the CDR3 is TGTGCCAGCAGCTTAGATCAGTGGTACACTGAAGCTTTCTTT. Its protein product is CASSLDQWYTEAFF.

This rearrangement joins TRBV7-3 to TRBJ1-2, with D hard to call. V was shortened by 2 bases and J by 7 bases, with 11 bases between the two germline ends. The CDR3 extends over 13 amino acids. Germline CDR1 is SGHTA and CDR2 is FQGTGA. CDR3 sequence (DNA): TGTGCCAGCAGCTTATATGGAAGCGGTGGCTACACCTTC. This translates into CASSLYGSGGYTF.

The V call is TRBV7-8, the J call TRBJ2-5, with a weak D call TRBD1 (7 bases). V lost 0 bases, J lost 5 bases, and 13 bases lay in between. The CDR3 runs 15 residues. Germline CDR1 is SGHVS and CDR2 is FQNEAQ. CDR3 region: CASSLAGQEGETQYF. The CDR3 bases are TGTGCCAGCAGCTTAGCCGGACAGGAGGGGGAGACCCAGTACTTC. The complete variable domain, with remaining parts taken from reference TRBV7-8 and TRBJ2-5, reads GAGVSQSPRYKVAKRGQDVALRCDPISGHVSLFWYQQALGQGPEFLTYFQNEAQLDKSGLPSDRFFAERPEGSVSTLKIQRTQQEDSAVYLCASSLAGQEGETQYFGPGTRLLVL.

The rearrangement links TRBV11-3 to TRBJ1-1, with D hard to call. Trimming took off 5 bases at V and 0 bases at J, with 7 bases between the two ends. This CDR3 is built from 13 residues. Germline V lookup: CDR1 SGHNT, CDR2 YENEEA. This CDR3 is CASSRTLNTEAFF. The CDR3 DNA is TGTGCCAGCAGCCGAACATTGAACACTGAAGCTTTCTTT.

The chain employs TRBV2 and TRBJ1-5; D ambiguous. Germline-derived CDR1 and CDR2 are SNHLY and FYNNEI. The V end lost 2 bases, the J end lost 4 bases, and 9 bases lay between the germline ends. The CDR3 loop spans 14 amino acids. The CDR3 nucleotides are TGTGCCAGCAGTGAAATACAGATAAATCAGCCCCAGCATTTT. Translation: CASSEIQINQPQHF. Combining the CDR3 with reference TRBV2 and TRBJ1-5 gives the whole variable domain EPEVTQTPSHQVTQMGQEVILRCVPISNHLYFYWYRQILGQKVEFLVSFYNNEISEKSEIFDDQFSVERPDGSNFTLKIRSTKLEDSAMYFCASSEIQINQPQHFGDGTRLSIL.

The genes are TRBV4-3 and TRBJ2-7; possibly TRBD2 for D (6 bases). CDR1 LGHNA and CDR2 YSLEER come from the germline V gene. This CDR3 has 14 residues. Trimming removed 4 bases from V and 4 bases from J, with 14 bases in between. The CDR3 bases are TGCGCCAGCAGCCGGGACTGGGTCACATACGAGCAGTACTTC. Translating gives CASSRDWVTYEQYF.

The CDR3 DNA reads TGCGCCAGCAGCTCGATACAGGGGACGAACTATGGCTACACCTTC. Encoded protein: CASSSIQGTNYGYTF. This chain uses TRBV5-1 with TRBJ1-2; 7 positions match TRBD1. This CDR3 has 15 amino acids. CDR1 and CDR2 from the germline V gene are SGHRS and YFSETQ. The V and J ends lost 3 bases and 2 bases, in that order; junction bases with no gene match: 7. The full variable domain, its missing parts supplied by reference TRBV5-1 and TRBJ1-2, is KAGVTQTPRYLIKTRGQQVTLSCSPISGHRSVSWYQQTPGQGLQFLFEYFSETQRNKGNFPGRFSGRQFSNSRSEMNVSTLELGDSALYLCASSSIQGTNYGYTFGSGTRLTVV.

This clone was recorded once. The rearrangement joins TRBV2 to TRBJ2-7, with 10 bases identical to TRBD1. With V trimmed by 3 bases and J by 2 bases, 10 bases remained unmatched. Germline CDR1 and CDR2: SNHLY and FYNNEI. CDR3 size: 17 residues. The CDR3 reads CASSDQQLGTGAYEQYF. Here the CDR3 DNA reads TGTGCCAGCAGTGACCAGCAACTAGGGACAGGGGCCTACGAGCAGTACTTC.

The chain uses TRBV27 and TRBJ2-7; a possible D gene is TRBD1 (6 bases). This CDR3 spans 14 amino acids. Germline V CDR1 and CDR2: MNHEY, SMNVEV (reference sequence). V lost 2 bases and J lost 4, with 12 bases in between. CDR3 in amino acids: CASSLNRVAYEQYF. The CDR3 DNA follows: TGTGCCAGCAGTTTAAACAGGGTCGCTTACGAGCAGTACTTC.

CDR3 sequence reads: CASSRTGGEETQYF. For the CDR3, the DNA is TGTGCCAGCTCAAGGACAGGGGGCGAGGAGACCCAGTACTTC. The chain recombines TRBV18 with TRBJ2-5, with 11 bases fitting TRBD1. The V segment lost 5 bases and the J segment 5 bases; nucleotides outside the gene matches: 4. Germline CDR1 reads KGHSH; CDR2 reads LQKENI. The CDR3 length is 14 residues.

This chain joins TRBV9 and TRBJ2-1; the D gene is possibly TRBD1 (6 bases). CDR3 size: 14 residues. Trimming left V 0 bases short and J 10 bases short, with 14 bases between. Per the germline V gene, CDR1 is SGDLS and CDR2 is YYNGEE. CDR3 DNA sequence: TGTGCCAGCAGCGTAGCCCAGGGGATGGGGGAGCAGTTCTTC. It translates to CASSVAQGMGEQFF.

This clone was seen only a few times. V usage is TRBV28 and J usage is TRBJ1-1; a weak D match, TRBD1 (6 bases). The CDR3 loop spans 15 amino acids. Germline CDR1 MDHEN, CDR2 SYDVKM. Trimming cost V 5 bases and J 1 base, with 14 bases left between them. The CDR3 nucleotides read TGTGCCAGCAGTCCGCAAACAGGGAGGAACACTGAAGCTTTCTTT. Residues: CASSPQTGRNTEAFF.

This chain joins TRBV10-2 and TRBJ2-7; 11 nucleotides line up with TRBD2. The V segment lost 8 bases and the J segment 0 bases; nucleotides outside the gene matches: 6. Germline V CDR1 and CDR2: WSHSY, SAAADI. This CDR3 contains 15 residues. CDR3 DNA sequence: TGCGCCAGCGAGATCGGGACTAGCGGCTCCTACGAGCAGTACTTC. Protein: CASEIGTSGSYEQYF.

This clone occurred a few times. This rearrangement joins TRBV19 to TRBJ1-1; TRBD1 matches at 7 bases. The CDR3 has 16 residues. From germline, CDR1 is LNHDA and CDR2 SQIVND (reference sequence). J lost 1 base, V lost 5 bases, and 10 bases had no gene match. For the CDR3, the DNA is TGTGCCAGTAGTGGACGCACAGGGGCACCGAACACTGAAGCTTTCTTT. It specifies CASSGRTGAPNTEAFF.

The genes are TRBV11-2 and TRBJ2-5; 15 nucleotides match TRBD2. The CDR3 loop spans 16 amino acids. CDR1 and CDR2 (germline): SGHAT, FQNNGV. Trimming at V came to 5 bases and at J to 5 bases, leaving 6 bases not matched to a gene. The CDR3, as DNA: TGTGCCAGCAGCCCAGGGACTAGCGGGGGGTTTGAGACCCAGTACTTC. This codes for CASSPGTSGGFETQYF.

This chain joins TRBV5-1 and TRBJ1-1; the match to TRBD1 covers 11 bases. Per the germline V gene, CDR1 is SGHRS and CDR2 is YFSETQ. Trimming removed 4 bases from V and 5 bases from J; junction bases left unmatched: 7. This CDR3 spans 15 amino acids. The CDR3 is CASSLGQGAETEAFF. The DNA for the CDR3 is TGCGCCAGCAGCCTAGGACAGGGGGCAGAGACTGAAGCTTTCTTT.

The chain has TRBV6-6 and TRBJ1-1, with 8 positions matching TRBD1. The germline gives CDR1 MNHNY, CDR2 SVGAGI (reference sequence). Germline trimming cut 6 bases from V and 1 base from J; bases unmatched to any gene: 1. This CDR3 region has 13 residues. In DNA form, the CDR3 reads TGTGCCAGCAGCGGACAGGGGAACACTGAAGCTTTCTTT. It yields the protein CASSGQGNTEAFF.

The chain carries TRBV28 and TRBJ1-4; tentatively, D is TRBD1 (5 bases). V dropped 5 bases and J dropped 2 bases, with 18 bases sitting between them. This CDR3 contains 17 residues. Looked up from germline, CDR1 is MDHEN and CDR2 is SYDVKM. The CDR3 loop reads CASSPRPATETNEKLFF. The CDR3, as DNA: TGTGCCAGCAGTCCTAGGCCCGCGACAGAGACTAATGAAAAACTGTTTTTT.

As DNA, the CDR3 is TGTGCCAGCAGTTTAATCGGACAGGGTTGGAATGGCTACACCTTC. Translation: CASSLIGQGWNGYTF. The chain couples TRBV27 to TRBJ1-2; 8 bases map to TRBD1. V lost 2 bases to trimming and J lost 6 bases; unmatched junction nucleotides: 8. This CDR3 comprises 15 residues. The V gene's germline CDR1 is MNHEY and CDR2 SMNVEV (reference sequence).

In nucleotides, the CDR3 is TGTGCCAGCAGTTCAGGGGCCCTTGCAGAGTACTTC. Translating gives CASSSGALAEYF. The J gene is TRBJ2-7, the V gene TRBV28, with a tentative D call TRBD1 (6 bases). V shed 4 bases and J shed 11 bases, with 15 bases lying between them. From germline, CDR1 is MDHEN and CDR2 SYDVKM. The CDR3 extends over 12 amino acids.

The V gene is TRBV7-4, the J gene TRBJ1-5; D is possibly TRBD1 (6 bases). This CDR3 is built from 16 residues. Trimming took 3 bases from V and 3 from J, leaving 15 bases between them. The germline gives CDR1 SGHVT, CDR2 SQSDAQ. The CDR3 sequence: CASSFILAGANQPQHF. Here the CDR3 DNA reads TGTGCCAGCAGCTTTATACTGGCAGGGGCCAATCAGCCCCAGCATTTT.

The chain couples TRBV18 to TRBJ1-1; 9 nucleotides line up with TRBD1. Germline V lookup: CDR1 KGHSH, CDR2 LQKENI. V shed 1 base and J 3 bases; nucleotides not matched to a gene: 3. The CDR3 is 15 residues long. In DNA, the CDR3 is TGTGCCAGCTCACCACTGACAGGGGGAGACACTGAAGCTTTCTTT. Protein sequence: CASSPLTGGDTEAFF.

The rearrangement uses TRBV5-1 and TRBJ2-5, with 12 bases fitting TRBD2. CDR1 is SGHRS and CDR2 is YFSETQ in the germline V gene. The junction had 9 bases not matched to a gene; V was cut back by 4 bases and J by 2 bases. This CDR3 is built from 17 residues. This CDR3 reads CASSHGTSGSPQETQYF. The CDR3, as DNA: TGCGCCAGCAGCCACGGGACTAGCGGGTCCCCACAAGAGACCCAGTACTTC.

The J gene is TRBJ1-1, the V gene TRBV19, with a weak D call TRBD1 (5 bases). Germline values: CDR1 LNHDA, CDR2 SQIVND (reference sequence). CDR3 length equals 15 residues. Trimming took 7 bases from V and 4 from J, leaving 19 bases between them. CDR3 coding DNA: TGTGCCAGTACCCTCGGGTTTACGGGGGGCACTGAAGCTTTCTTT. Translation: CASTLGFTGGTEAFF.

The chain recombines TRBV7-9 with TRBJ1-1; D remains unclear. V lost 5 bases and J lost 3, with 4 bases in between. The CDR3 contains 11 residues. Germline V CDR1 and CDR2: SEHNR, FQNEAQ (reference sequence). CDR3 loop: CASSGHTEAFF. For the CDR3, the DNA is TGTGCCAGCAGCGGGCACACTGAAGCTTTCTTT.

In this sample, this clone turned up a few times. This chain connects TRBV18 to TRBJ2-7; 9 nucleotides line up with TRBD1. Losses at the gene ends were 3 bases for V and 7 bases for J; bases not matched to a gene: 4. The length of the CDR3 is 13 residues. CDR1 and CDR2 (germline): KGHSH, LQKENI. For the CDR3, the DNA is TGTGCCAGCTCACCCCGGGACAGGGTTGAGCAGTACTTC. Its protein product is CASSPRDRVEQYF.

This clone was counted a single time. Mismatch with germline at one junction end may stem from a read error. The V call is TRBV16, the J call TRBJ1-1; maybe TRBD1 (5 bases). CDR3 size: 14 residues. CDR1 KGHSY and CDR2 FQNENV come from the germline V gene. CDR3 bases: TGTGCCAGCACCCAACGAGCAGGGCTTACTGAAGCTTTCTTT. Translation gives CASTQRAGLTEAFF. The variable domain in full, completed from reference TRBV16 and TRBJ1-1, reads GEEVAQTPKHLVRGEGQKAKLYCAPIKGHSYVFWYQQVLKNEFKFLISFQNENVFDETGMPKERFSAKCLPNSPCSLEIQATKLEDSAVYFCASTQRAGLTEAFFGQGTRLTVV.

This clone was counted a single time. CDR3 sequence (DNA): TGCGCCAGCAGCCAAGATCGGGGTAGGTACACTGAAGCTTTCTTT. Its protein product is CASSQDRGRYTEAFF. The rearrangement uses TRBV4-3 and TRBJ1-1; D remains unclear. The CDR3 totals 15 residues. Germline values: CDR1 LGHNA, CDR2 YSLEER. Trimming removed 0 bases at V and 3 bases at J, with 11 bases between.

The chain employs TRBV4-3 and TRBJ2-5; a possible D gene is TRBD2 (6 bases). The CDR3 consists of 13 residues. Germline V gene sequence: CDR1 LGHNA, CDR2 YSLEER. V dropped 4 bases and J dropped 4 bases, with 10 bases sitting between them. The CDR3 DNA follows: TGCGCCAGCAGCCTGGAGGGCGGAGAGACCCAGTACTTC. Translated, it gives CASSLEGGETQYF.

The V gene is TRBV5-1, the J gene TRBJ2-1, with 7 positions matching TRBD1. The CDR3 is 15 residues long. The V gene end was trimmed by 4 bases and the J gene end by 1 base; junction bases not matched to a gene: 5. Per germline, CDR1 SGHRS and CDR2 YFSETQ. The chain's CDR3 is CASSPWTGSYNEQFF. As DNA, the CDR3 is TGCGCCAGCAGCCCCTGGACAGGATCCTACAATGAGCAGTTCTTC.